This entry is about one TCR beta chain. The repertoire was sequenced with immunoSEQ multiplex PCR; TCRdb's copy has only in-frame clones and lacks some. Here the sample spans about 170,000 clones, roughly 80% being singletons. These data come from a study of blood T cell repertoires in COVID-19. Study-level information: Nucleic acid was either cDNA or gDNA, and it came from T cells, B-cell-depleted T cells, or PBMCs.

J was trimmed by 5 bases and V by 6 bases; bases with no gene match: 7. Germline assignment: CDR1 SNHLY and CDR2 FYNNEI. The CDR3 runs to 15 residues. What was sequenced was peripheral blood. The genes are TRBV2 and TRBJ1-6, with 7 bases lining up with TRBD1. This TCR was sampled from a woman older than 75 with COVID-19, enrolled during active disease. CDR3: CASSPTGTDNSPLHF. The CDR3 DNA is TGTGCCAGCAGCCCAACCGGGACAGATAATTCACCCCTCCACTTT. Full variable domain (rest looked up from reference TRBV2 and TRBJ1-6): EPEVTQTPSHQVTQMGQEVILRCVPISNHLYFYWYRQILGQKVEFLVSFYNNEISEKSEIFDDQFSVERPDGSNFTLKIRSTKLEDSAMYFCASSPTGTDNSPLHFGNGTRLTVT.